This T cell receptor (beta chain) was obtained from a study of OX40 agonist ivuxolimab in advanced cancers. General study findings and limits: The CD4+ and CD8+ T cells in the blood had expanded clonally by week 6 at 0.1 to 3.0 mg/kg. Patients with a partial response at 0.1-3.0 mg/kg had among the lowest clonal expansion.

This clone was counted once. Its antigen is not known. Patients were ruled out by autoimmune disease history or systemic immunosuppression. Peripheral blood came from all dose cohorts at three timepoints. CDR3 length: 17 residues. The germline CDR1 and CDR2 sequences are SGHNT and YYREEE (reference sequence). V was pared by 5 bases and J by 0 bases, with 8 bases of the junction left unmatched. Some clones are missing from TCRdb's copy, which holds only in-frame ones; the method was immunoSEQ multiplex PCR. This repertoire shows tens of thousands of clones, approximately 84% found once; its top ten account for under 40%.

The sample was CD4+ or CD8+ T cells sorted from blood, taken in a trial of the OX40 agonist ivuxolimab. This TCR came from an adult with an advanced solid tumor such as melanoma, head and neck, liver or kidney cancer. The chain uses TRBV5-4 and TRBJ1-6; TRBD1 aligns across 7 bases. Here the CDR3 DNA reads TGTGCCAGCAGTAGACAGGGCTCTAGCTCCTATAATTCACCCCTCCACTTT. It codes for CASSRQGSSSYNSPLHF.